Listed below are T cell receptor beta chains from one sample, sequenced in a study of T cell responses to AZD1222 COVID-19 vaccine. Profiling relied on immunoSEQ multiplex PCR, and the TCRdb table lists in-frame clones only, not all of them. Here the sample spans some 140,000 clones, about 94% being singletons. The source was peripheral blood, collected on day 0 of AZD1222 vaccination. These TCRs come from an adult in good health. CDR3s leave out the opening cysteine and the closing phenylalanine or tryptophan. Rows give clone size only sometimes, using once, few, many, or a class for an expanded clone.

v_gene: TRBV7-9; abundance: NA; len: 13; j_gene: TRBJ1-2; CDR3aa: ASSTRDPGVSGYT
v_gene: TRBV2; abundance: NA; len: 13; j_gene: TRBJ1-4; CDR3aa: ASSDPDRGGEKLF
v_gene: TRBV27; abundance: NA; len: 14; j_gene: TRBJ2-1; CDR3aa: ASRPRGTLGHNEQF
v_gene: TRBV18; abundance: NA; len: 13; j_gene: TRBJ1-5; CDR3aa: ASSPMGGENQPQH
v_gene: TRBV2; abundance: once; len: 11; j_gene: TRBJ2-7; CDR3aa: ASRSLLDRGEY
v_gene: TRBV10-3; abundance: NA; len: 12; j_gene: TRBJ1-2; CDR3aa: AINDRASLRGYT
v_gene: TRBV6-1; abundance: NA; len: 16; j_gene: TRBJ1-2; CDR3aa: ASSEGYRGQIANYGYT
v_gene: TRBV3-1/TRBV3-2; abundance: NA; len: 13; j_gene: TRBJ1-1; CDR3aa: ASSQVFAGNTEAF
v_gene: TRBV5-1; abundance: NA; len: 12; j_gene: TRBJ2-3; CDR3aa: ASSLVGAKDTQY
v_gene: TRBV4-1; abundance: once; len: 16; j_gene: TRBJ1-2; CDR3aa: ASSQESVFGQGYYGYT
v_gene: TRBV5-1; abundance: NA; len: 11; j_gene: TRBJ1-1; CDR3aa: ASSRGDSFEAF
v_gene: TRBV12-3/TRBV12-4; abundance: NA; len: 11; j_gene: TRBJ1-2; CDR3aa: ASSLTGRNGYT
v_gene: TRBV19; abundance: NA; len: 13; j_gene: TRBJ2-2; CDR3aa: ASTAWVGGTGELF
v_gene: TRBV2; abundance: NA; len: 15; j_gene: TRBJ2-1; CDR3aa: ASSQSALAGGAYEQF
v_gene: TRBV7-2; abundance: NA; len: 12; j_gene: TRBJ2-7; CDR3aa: ASRFGQGSYEQY
v_gene: TRBV18; abundance: NA; len: 13; j_gene: TRBJ2-7; CDR3aa: ASSDRGGRSYEQY
v_gene: TRBV9; abundance: once; len: 13; j_gene: TRBJ2-3; CDR3aa: ASSITGTPPDTQY
v_gene: TRBV3-1/TRBV3-2; abundance: NA; len: 14; j_gene: TRBJ1-4; CDR3aa: ASSRGRDRWNEKLF
v_gene: TRBV18; abundance: NA; len: 13; j_gene: TRBJ1-2; CDR3aa: ASSPTRVLDYGYT
v_gene: TRBV7-2; abundance: NA; len: 12; j_gene: TRBJ2-2; CDR3aa: ASSQVVQGGELF
v_gene: TRBV30; abundance: NA; len: 13; j_gene: TRBJ1-2; CDR3aa: AWSLGGGSNYGYT
v_gene: TRBV11-2; abundance: once; len: 14; j_gene: TRBJ2-3; CDR3aa: ASSSGLAGPTDTQY
v_gene: TRBV5-1; abundance: NA; len: 11; j_gene: TRBJ1-1; CDR3aa: ASRTGAVHEAF
v_gene: TRBV6-5; abundance: NA; len: 9; j_gene: TRBJ1-2; CDR3aa: ASRSGDGYT
v_gene: TRBV7-6; abundance: once; len: 12; j_gene: TRBJ2-5; CDR3aa: ASSLEIEQETQY